Listed below are T cell receptor beta chains from one sample, sequenced in a study of cytomegalovirus exposure and HLA in healthy donors. Repertoires were generated with immunoSEQ multiplex PCR, while TCRdb's copy carries only in-frame clones and drops some. The data show over 150,000 clones, 75% to 90% seen once. Material for sequencing was PBMCs. The receptor set was obtained from a woman aged 18 to 35 in good health and CMV-seronegative. CDR3s include the opening cysteine and the closing phenylalanine or tryptophan. A D gene is named only where the DNA matches it firmly. Part of the rows lack a size; the others show once, few, many or a class for expanded clones.

clone size,V gene,J gene,D gene,CDR3 DNA,CDR3 protein
NA,TRBV7-6,TRBJ1-3,NA,TGTGCCAGCAGCCCCGGGGTAGACCGCTCTGGAAACACCATATATTTT,CASSPGVDRSGNTIYF
few,TRBV4-1,TRBJ2-7,NA,TGCGCCAGCAGCCATCCTGATCCGGGACTTTACGAGCAGTACTTC,CASSHPDPGLYEQYF
NA,TRBV27,TRBJ2-1,TRBD2,TGTGCCAGCAGTTTTCTGGGACGGGGGGGCAATGAGCAGTTCTTC,CASSFLGRGGNEQFF
NA,TRBV4-1,TRBJ2-7,NA,TGCGCCAGCAGCCAAGAACCGGCGGGACTCACCTACGAGCAGTACTTC,CASSQEPAGLTYEQYF
NA,TRBV4-2,TRBJ1-3,NA,TGTGCCAGCAGCCAATTCCCCTCTTTTGGAAACACCATATATTTT,CASSQFPSFGNTIYF
NA,TRBV5-1,TRBJ2-1,TRBD1,TGCGCCAGCAGCCCTCCGGGACAGACTAACAATGAGCAGTTCTTC,CASSPPGQTNNEQFF
NA,TRBV2,TRBJ2-4,NA,TGTGCCAGCAGGATTGCGGAAAACATTCAGTACTTC,CASRIAENIQYF
NA,TRBV7-3,TRBJ1-1,TRBD1,TGTGCCAGCAGCCTCGGACAGGGGCCCTTCACTGAAGCTTTCTTT,CASSLGQGPFTEAFF
NA,TRBV19,TRBJ1-2,NA,TGTGCCAGTAGTTCCGGGGACAACTACTTCTATGGCTACACCTTC,CASSSGDNYFYGYTF
once,TRBV10-1,TRBJ2-2,TRBD2,TGCGCCAGCAGACAGGAAAGCGGGAGCGGCACCGGGGAGCTGTTTTTT,CASRQESGSGTGELFF
NA,TRBV29-1,TRBJ2-7,TRBD1,TGCAGCGTTGAAGCTCCGGACAGGGGGACCTACGAGCAGTACTTC,CSVEAPDRGTYEQYF
once,TRBV6-4,TRBJ2-1,TRBD1,TGTGCCAGCAGTGCCGCGACAGGGAAATTGGATGAGCAGTTCTTC,CASSAATGKLDEQFF
once,TRBV14,TRBJ2-7,NA,TGTGCCAGCAGCCAAGACTCCTCCCCTGCGCGAGGGCAGTACTTC,CASSQDSSPARGQYF
NA,TRBV6-1,TRBJ1-4,TRBD1,TGTGCCAGCAGTGCCAGACAGGGTGTGGGCGGAAAACTGTTTTTT,CASSARQGVGGKLFF
NA,TRBV4-1,TRBJ2-5,NA,TGCGCCAGCAGCCAAGTCGCCCGGGAGACCCAGTACTTC,CASSQVARETQYF
NA,TRBV5-1,TRBJ1-2,NA,TGCGCCAGCAGCTTGGGGCAGGGGACTAACTATGGCTACACCTTC,CASSLGQGTNYGYTF
many,TRBV6-5,TRBJ1-1,NA,TGTGCCAGCAGTTACGGCAGTGGCCTCATGAACACTGAAGCTTTCTTT,CASSYGSGLMNTEAFF
few,TRBV4-3,TRBJ1-5,NA,TGCGCCAGCAGCCGAGAGGCGGGTCAGCCCCAGCATTTT,CASSREAGQPQHF
once,TRBV9,TRBJ1-2,TRBD1,TGTGCCAGCAGCGTAGCCGGGACAGGGGGCTATGGCTACACCTTC,CASSVAGTGGYGYTF
NA,TRBV5-1,TRBJ2-5,TRBD1,TGCGCCAGCAGCTTGGGAGCGTTGGCAGGGGGCATGGAGACCCAGTACTTC,CASSLGALAGGMETQYF
NA,TRBV2,TRBJ2-7,NA,TGTGCCAGCACCCAGCGGGCCAGGGAGTACGAGCAGTACTTC,CASTQRAREYEQYF
NA,TRBV14,TRBJ1-3,NA,TGTGCCAGCAGCCGACTACAACCGAGTACCTCTGGAAACACCATATATTTT,CASSRLQPSTSGNTIYF
once,TRBV15,TRBJ1-2,TRBD1,TGTGCCACCAGCAGGGGCCGGGACAGGGATAACTATGGCTACACCTTC,CATSRGRDRDNYGYTF
NA,TRBV5-6,TRBJ2-7,TRBD1,TGTGCCAGCAGCTTGGGACAGGGGCTCTCCTACGAGCAGTACTTC,CASSLGQGLSYEQYF
NA,TRBV6-6,TRBJ1-1,NA,TGTGCCAGCAGCTCCGGGGGGCGGACTGAAGCTTTCTTT,CASSSGGRTEAFF